This T cell receptor beta chain was sequenced in a study of shared clonotypes between healthy human individuals. As for the study in general: The cohort comprised a couple of women and a few men. Their ages spanned 18 to 49 years.

Evenly divided among several immunoSEQ plates was the genomic DNA of each subset. The method was immunoSEQ multiplex PCR; TCRdb's version includes in-frame clones alone and lacks a portion of them. The top ten hold roughly 0.36% of the sample, which has a few million clones, 80% to 95% seen once. Study-wide findings and caveats: The represented genetic and exposure-history diversity was limited by the small number of donors. Generation probabilities were higher for clonotypes shared across all four sorted-subset donors than for unshared ones.

The germline CDR1 and CDR2 sequences are SGHAT and FQNNGV. V lost 1 base and J lost 2, with 12 bases in between. The length of the CDR3 is 15 residues. Comment on this clone: Its antigen is not known.

Sequencing used naive CD4+ T cells from PBMCs. Subset of the sample: CD45RA+ positively selected. The V gene is TRBV11-2, the J gene TRBJ2-7, with D perhaps matching TRBD1 (6 bases). The receptor comes from a man younger than 30 in good health. Some clones in this sample may be carry-over from other donors' samples. This chain's CDR3 is CASSLATGPTYEQYF. CDR3 nucleotide sequence: TGTGCCAGCAGCTTAGCTACAGGGCCTACCTACGAGCAGTACTTC.